The 7 T cell receptor beta chains in this list originate from one sample, sequenced in a study of cytomegalovirus exposure and HLA in healthy donors. With 60 Vbeta and 13 Jbeta primers, the PCR was carried out. Assay: immunoSEQ multiplex PCR; the TCRdb copy retains only in-frame clones and omits some. The table records approximately 150,000 clones, 80% to 90% of them present only once. Input material: PBMCs. These receptors were collected from a man in his fifties or sixties in good health and CMV-seropositive.

This chain joins TRBV5-1 and TRBJ2-1; the match to TRBD2 covers 13 bases. Germline lookup yields CDR1 SGHRS and CDR2 YFSETQ. With 3 bases clipped from V and 5 bases from J, the junction kept 8 bases outside the gene matches. The CDR3 sequence is 17 residues long. CDR3 DNA sequence: TGCGCCAGCAGCTCTTGGACTAGCGGGGGAGCCGACAATGAGCAGTTCTTC. Protein product: CASSSWTSGGADNEQFF.

The rearrangement links TRBV28 to TRBJ2-2; D perhaps matches TRBD2 (7 bases). Germline CDR1 is MDHEN and CDR2 is SYDVKM. This CDR3 spans 17 amino acids. Trimming took off 4 bases at V and 7 bases at J, with 22 bases between the two ends. The CDR3 sequence: CASSSPEGGGGIGELFF. Written as DNA, the CDR3 is TGTGCCAGCAGTTCCCCCGAAGGGGGGGGAGGGATCGGGGAGCTGTTTTTT. The full variable domain, its missing parts supplied by reference TRBV28 and TRBJ2-2, is DVKVTQSSRYLVKRTGEKVFLECVQDMDHENMFWYRQDPGLGLRLIYFSYDVKMKEKGDIPEGYSVSREKKERFSLILESASTNQTSMYLCASSSPEGGGGIGELFFGEGSRLTVL.

The rearrangement uses TRBV11-1 and TRBJ2-1; TRBD2 agrees at 11 bases. Trimming removed 5 bases from V and 3 bases from J; junction bases left unmatched: 6. CDR3 length: 16 amino acids. The germline V gene has CDR1 SGHAT and CDR2 FQDESV (reference sequence). The CDR3 spells CASSARLAGNYNEQFF. The DNA of the CDR3 is TGTGCCAGCAGCGCCAGACTAGCGGGGAACTACAATGAGCAGTTCTTC.

V is TRBV29-1 and J is TRBJ2-7; 7 bases map to TRBD1. J was trimmed by 5 bases and V by 5 bases; bases with no gene match: 6. CDR3 length: 12 amino acids. Looked up from germline, CDR1 is SQVTM and CDR2 is ANQGSEA. The CDR3 sequence: CSVSPGQNEQYF. The CDR3 DNA sequence: TGCAGCGTTTCGCCGGGACAGAACGAGCAGTACTTC.

Details on this clone: Other DNA sequences in the same sample also yield this CDR3. The chain recombines TRBV4-3 with TRBJ2-7; possibly TRBD2 for D (5 bases). Trimming pared 4 bases from V and 2 bases from J, leaving 12 bases between. The V gene's germline CDR1 is LGHNA and CDR2 YSLEER. This CDR3 region has 14 residues. CDR3 loop: CASSPFGGAYEQYF. DNA of the CDR3: TGCGCCAGCAGCCCCTTTGGAGGCGCCTACGAGCAGTACTTC.

As to this clone: Germline and junction disagree at one end, which may indicate a read error. The V gene is TRBV7-7, the J gene TRBJ2-7; D possibly corresponds to TRBD1 (5 bases). This CDR3 is 14 amino acids long. Germline-derived CDR1 and CDR2 are SSHAT and FNYEAQ (reference sequence). This CDR3 is CASSPSGHPYEQYF. The CDR3 nucleotides read TGTGCTAGCAGCCCCTCTGGACACCCCTACGAGCAGTACTTC.

V is TRBV6-5 and J is TRBJ1-3; D might be TRBD1 (5 bases). This CDR3 is built from 16 residues. CDR1 and CDR2 (germline): MNHEY, SVGAGI. V lost 0 bases, J lost 5 bases, and 14 bases lay in between. DNA of the CDR3: TGTGCCAGCAGTTACTCGAGGTGGGGGGACCGAAACACCATATATTTT. Translating gives CASSYSRWGDRNTIYF.